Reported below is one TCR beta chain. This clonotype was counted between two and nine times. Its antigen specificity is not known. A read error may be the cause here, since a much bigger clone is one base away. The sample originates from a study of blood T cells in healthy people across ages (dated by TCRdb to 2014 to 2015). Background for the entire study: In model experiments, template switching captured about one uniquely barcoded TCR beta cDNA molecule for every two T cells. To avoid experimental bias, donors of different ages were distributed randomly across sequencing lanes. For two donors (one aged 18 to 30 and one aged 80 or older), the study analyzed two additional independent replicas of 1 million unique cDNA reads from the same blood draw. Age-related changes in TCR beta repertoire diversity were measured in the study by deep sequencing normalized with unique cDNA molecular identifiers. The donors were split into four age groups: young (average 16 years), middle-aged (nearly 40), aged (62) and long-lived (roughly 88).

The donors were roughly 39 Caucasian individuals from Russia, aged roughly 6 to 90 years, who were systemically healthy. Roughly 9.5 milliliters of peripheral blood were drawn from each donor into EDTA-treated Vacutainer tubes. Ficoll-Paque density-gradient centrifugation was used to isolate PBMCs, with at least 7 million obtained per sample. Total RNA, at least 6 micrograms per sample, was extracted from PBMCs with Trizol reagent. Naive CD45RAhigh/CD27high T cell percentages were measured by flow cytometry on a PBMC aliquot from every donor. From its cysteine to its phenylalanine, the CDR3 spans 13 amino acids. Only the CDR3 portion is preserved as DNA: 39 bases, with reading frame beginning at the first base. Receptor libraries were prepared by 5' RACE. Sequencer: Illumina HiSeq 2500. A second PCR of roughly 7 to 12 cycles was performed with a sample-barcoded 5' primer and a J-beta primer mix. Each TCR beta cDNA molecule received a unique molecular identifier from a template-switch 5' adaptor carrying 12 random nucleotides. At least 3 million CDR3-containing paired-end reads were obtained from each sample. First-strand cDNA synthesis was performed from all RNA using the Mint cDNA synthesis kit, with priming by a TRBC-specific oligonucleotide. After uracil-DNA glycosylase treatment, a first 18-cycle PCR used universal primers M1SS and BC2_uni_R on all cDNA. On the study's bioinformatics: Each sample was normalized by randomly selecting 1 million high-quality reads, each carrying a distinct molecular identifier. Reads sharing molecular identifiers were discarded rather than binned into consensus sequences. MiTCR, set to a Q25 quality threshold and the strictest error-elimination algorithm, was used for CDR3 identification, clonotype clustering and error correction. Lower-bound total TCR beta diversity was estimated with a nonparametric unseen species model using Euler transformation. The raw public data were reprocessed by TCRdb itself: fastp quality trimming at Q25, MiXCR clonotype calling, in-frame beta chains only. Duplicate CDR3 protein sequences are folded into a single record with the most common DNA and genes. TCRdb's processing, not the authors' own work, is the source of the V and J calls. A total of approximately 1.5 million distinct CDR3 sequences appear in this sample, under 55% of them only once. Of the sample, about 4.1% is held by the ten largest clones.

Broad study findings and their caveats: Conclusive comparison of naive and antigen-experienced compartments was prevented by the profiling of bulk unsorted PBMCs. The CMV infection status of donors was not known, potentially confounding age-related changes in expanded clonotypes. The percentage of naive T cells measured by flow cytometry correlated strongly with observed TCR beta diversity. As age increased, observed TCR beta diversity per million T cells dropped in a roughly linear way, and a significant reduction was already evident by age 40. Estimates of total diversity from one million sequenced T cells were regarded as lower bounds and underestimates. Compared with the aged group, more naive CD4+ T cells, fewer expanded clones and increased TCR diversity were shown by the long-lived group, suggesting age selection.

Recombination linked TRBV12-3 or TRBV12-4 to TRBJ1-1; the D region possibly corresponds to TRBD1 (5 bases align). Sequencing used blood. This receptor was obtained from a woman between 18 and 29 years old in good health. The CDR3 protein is CARSLEGSLLAFF. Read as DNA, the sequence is TGTGCCAGAAGTTTGGAGGGGAGCTTGTTAGCTTTCTTT.